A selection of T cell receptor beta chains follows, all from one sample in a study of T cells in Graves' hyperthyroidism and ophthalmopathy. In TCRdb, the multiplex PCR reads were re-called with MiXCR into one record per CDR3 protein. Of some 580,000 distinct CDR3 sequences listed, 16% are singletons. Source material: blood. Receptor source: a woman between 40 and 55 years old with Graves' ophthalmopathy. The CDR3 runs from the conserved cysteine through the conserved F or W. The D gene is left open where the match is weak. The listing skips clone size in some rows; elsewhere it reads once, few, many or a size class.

DNA: TGTGCCTCAGGACAGGGCACCTACGAGCAGTACTTC
CDR3: CASGQGTYEQYF
D: TRBD1
J: TRBJ2-7
size: many
V: TRBV30

DNA: TGTGCCAGCAGTGGGGAGGGCAGAAATTCACCCCTCCACTTT
CDR3: CASSGEGRNSPLHF
D: .
J: TRBJ1-6
size: few
V: TRBV6-1

DNA: TGTGCCGGCACTAGCGGGGGCGGGTATAGCACAGATACGCAGTATTTT
CDR3: CAGTSGGGYSTDTQYF
D: TRBD2
J: TRBJ2-3
size: .
V: TRBV30

DNA: TGTGCCAGCAGCATGTATAGCGGGGAGACCCAGTACTTC
CDR3: CASSMYSGETQYF
D: TRBD2
J: TRBJ2-5
size: few
V: TRBV12-3/TRBV12-4

DNA: TGCGCCAGCAGCTTGGCCCCTAGCGGGGGTGGGTCCTACAATGAGCAGTTCTTC
CDR3: CASSLAPSGGGSYNEQFF
D: TRBD2
J: TRBJ2-1
size: few
V: TRBV5-1

DNA: TGTGCCAGCACCACAGGGGGCAATGGCTACACCTTC
CDR3: CASTTGGNGYTF
D: TRBD1
J: TRBJ1-2
size: many
V: TRBV28

DNA: TGCAGTGCTAGAGACCCGGGCAGTGCAAATGTTGGGGGCCTCTACGAGCAGTACTTC
CDR3: CSARDPGSANVGGLYEQYF
D: .
J: TRBJ2-7
size: many
V: TRBV20-1

DNA: TGTGCCAGCAGCTTGGAGACAGGGACTTCCTACACTGAAGCTTTCTTT
CDR3: CASSLETGTSYTEAFF
D: TRBD1
J: TRBJ1-1
size: many
V: TRBV7-8

DNA: TGTGCCAGCAGCTTCTCAGACGGTTACGAGCAGTACTTC
CDR3: CASSFSDGYEQYF
D: .
J: TRBJ2-7
size: many
V: TRBV11-2

DNA: TGCGCCAGCCGGCCTGGGGGGCGTTCTCAAGAGACCCAGTACTTC
CDR3: CASRPGGRSQETQYF
D: .
J: TRBJ2-5
size: .
V: TRBV5-1